The 17 T cell receptor beta chains listed next were all sequenced from one sample in a study of blood T cell repertoires in COVID-19. Method: immunoSEQ multiplex PCR; TCRdb's copy keeps in-frame clones and lacks some. Of around 40,000 clones listed, about 85% are singletons. Specimen: peripheral blood. The receptors were sampled from a human donor in a cohort sampled during active COVID-19.

This clone was seen a single time. CDR3 coding DNA: TGCAGCGCCGAGGCAGATTTACTCTATGGCTACACCTTC. Translation: CSAEADLLYGYTF. The chain employs TRBV29-1 and TRBJ1-2; D remains unclear. The germline V gene encodes CDR1 SQVTM and CDR2 ANQGSEA. V was shortened by 7 bases and J by 4 bases, with 16 bases between the two germline ends. This CDR3 contains 13 residues.

The rearrangement uses TRBV11-2 and TRBJ2-1; 8 bases fit TRBD2. V trimming: 1 base; J trimming: 1 base; junction bases outside the gene matches: 3. Germline CDR1 and CDR2: SGHAT and FQNNGV. The length of the CDR3 is 16 residues. The CDR3 coding sequence is TGTGCCAGCAGCTTAGGTAGCGGGGTTTCCTACAATGAGCAGTTCTTC. The encoded protein is CASSLGSGVSYNEQFF.

This chain links TRBV4-2 with TRBJ2-5; 11 positions match TRBD2. CDR1 and CDR2 (germline): LGHNA, YNFKEQ. The length of the CDR3 is 16 residues. The ends lost 2 bases at V and 1 base at J; junction bases unmatched: 3. The CDR3 loop is CASSQTGTSGQETQYF. CDR3 nucleotide sequence: TGTGCCAGCAGCCAAACCGGGACTAGCGGCCAAGAGACCCAGTACTTC.

This chain uses TRBV11-2 with TRBJ2-7; perhaps TRBD2 as D (5 bases). The germline CDR1 and CDR2 sequences are SGHAT and FQNNGV. The CDR3 extends over 14 amino acids. V was shortened by 5 bases and J by 1 base, with 12 bases between the two germline ends. The CDR3 sequence: CASSPGRTSYEQYF. The DNA for the CDR3 is TGTGCCAGCAGCCCCGGACGGACTTCCTACGAGCAGTACTTC.

The chain links TRBV7-9 to TRBJ2-3, with 7 nucleotides matching TRBD1. Germline V gene lookup returns CDR1 SEHNR and CDR2 FQNEAQ (reference sequence). V trimming: 5 bases; J trimming: 4 bases; junction bases outside the gene matches: 9. This CDR3 is 15 amino acids long. CDR3 DNA sequence: TGTGCCAGCAGCCCCCTCAGAGGGGGCGCAGATACGCAGTATTTT. Translation: CASSPLRGGADTQYF. The full variable domain, completed using reference TRBV7-9 and TRBJ2-3, is DTGVSQNPRHKITKRGQNVTFRCDPISEHNRLYWYRQTLGQGPEFLTYFQNEAQLEKSRLLSDRFSAERPKGSFSTLEIQRTEQGDSAMYLCASSPLRGGADTQYFGPGTRLTVL.

The V call is TRBV6-1, the J call TRBJ1-2; no definite D call. This CDR3 comprises 13 residues. The V and J ends lost 3 bases and 8 bases respectively, with 13 bases between them. CDR1 is MNHNS and CDR2 is SASEGT in the germline V gene. This chain's CDR3 is CASSDSGLDGYTF. CDR3 coding DNA: TGTGCCAGCAGTGATTCGGGTCTTGACGGCTACACCTTC.

This chain uses TRBV7-2 with TRBJ2-5; tentatively, D is TRBD1 (6 bases). The germline gives CDR1 SGHTA, CDR2 FQGNSA. V shed 2 bases and J shed 2 bases, with 12 bases lying between them. The CDR3 loop spans 15 amino acids. CDR3 coding DNA: TGTGCCAGCAGCTTATTAGGGGGAGTACAAGAGACCCAGTACTTC. Translating gives CASSLLGGVQETQYF. Full variable domain (outside the CDR3, taken from reference TRBV7-2 and TRBJ2-5): GAGVSQSPSNKVTEKGKDVELRCDPISGHTALYWYRQSLGQGLEFLIYFQGNSAPDKSGLPSDRFSAERTGGSVSTLTIQRTQQEDSAVYLCASSLLGGVQETQYFGPGTRLLVL.

Details on this clone: The same CDR3 arises from other DNA sequences in this sample as well. The rearrangement joins TRBV7-8 to TRBJ1-5; 11 bases align to TRBD1. CDR3 length: 15 residues. V was pared by 5 bases and J by 4 bases, with 4 bases of the junction left unmatched. Germline CDR1 reads SGHVS; CDR2 reads FQNEAQ. CDR3 residues: CASSPGTGGNQPQHF. The DNA of the CDR3 is TGTGCCAGCAGCCCGGGGACAGGGGGGAATCAGCCCCAGCATTTT.

This clone turned up a few times. V gene TRBV29-1 combines with J gene TRBJ2-3; 11 positions match TRBD1. In germline, CDR1 is SQVTM, CDR2 ANQGSEA. J gave up 5 bases and V 7 bases, and 5 bases lay outside the gene matches. This CDR3 region has 13 residues. CDR3 in amino acids: CSAWTGGIDTQYF. The CDR3 DNA sequence: TGCAGCGCCTGGACAGGGGGCATAGATACGCAGTATTTT.

In its sample, this clone was seen once. The V gene is TRBV11-2, the J gene TRBJ1-6; perhaps TRBD1 as D (6 bases). The ends were cut back, 1 base at V and 9 bases at J, with 13 bases in the middle. This CDR3 is 15 amino acids long. Germline CDR1 and CDR2: SGHAT and FQNNGV. This chain's CDR3 is CASSLVAGAGSPLHF. The CDR3 DNA follows: TGTGCCAGCAGCTTAGTCGCGGGGGCGGGTTCACCCCTCCACTTT.

The J gene is TRBJ1-2, the V gene TRBV14, with D uncertain. Trimming left V 2 bases short and J 8 bases short, with 12 bases between. Germline lookup yields CDR1 SGHDN and CDR2 FVKESK. The CDR3 runs 13 residues. CDR3 region: CASSQWGGGGYTF. The CDR3, as DNA: TGTGCCAGCAGCCAATGGGGAGGCGGGGGCTACACCTTC.

The genes are TRBV5-4 and TRBJ2-3, with TRBD2 as a possible D gene (6 bases). V shed 4 bases and J shed 0 bases, with 12 bases lying between them. The CDR3 runs to 15 residues. The germline gives CDR1 SGHNT, CDR2 YYREEE (reference sequence). For the CDR3, the DNA is TGTGCCAGCAGCCCCGGGAGTACTAGCACAGATACGCAGTATTTT. Its translation is CASSPGSTSTDTQYF.

The CDR3 DNA reads as TGTGCCATCATGGGGGGAGACAGTGCCCGAGGAGGCTACACCTTC. Residues: CAIMGGDSARGGYTF. This rearrangement joins TRBV10-3 to TRBJ1-2, with a possible D match to TRBD1 (5 bases). V lost 7 bases, J lost 8 bases, and 23 bases lay in between. The CDR3 consists of 15 residues. Looked up from germline, CDR1 is ENHRY and CDR2 is SYGVKD.

This chain links TRBV6-5 with TRBJ1-2; tentative D call: TRBD1 (6 bases). This CDR3 region has 13 residues. Germline CDR1 and CDR2: MNHEY and SVGAGI. V was shortened by 6 bases and J by 5 bases, with 13 bases between the two germline ends. CDR3 amino acids: CASSQGLGYGYTF. The DNA for the CDR3 is TGTGCCAGCAGCCAGGGGCTGGGGTATGGCTACACCTTC.

This clone was detected only once. The rearrangement links TRBV5-4 to TRBJ2-1; D is perhaps TRBD2 (6 bases). Trimming took off 4 bases at V and 1 base at J, with 18 bases between the two ends. Germline lookup yields CDR1 SGHNT and CDR2 YYREEE (reference sequence). The CDR3 sequence is 17 residues long. CDR3 in DNA: TGTGCCAGCAGCCCATCAACGCCAGGGACTTCCTACAATGAGCAGTTCTTC. Amino acid sequence: CASSPSTPGTSYNEQFF.

Only one count was recorded for this clone. This rearrangement joins TRBV10-3 to TRBJ1-6; TRBD1 aligns across 8 bases. Unmatched junction bases numbered 4, after V lost 3 bases and J lost 9 bases. The CDR3 consists of 14 residues. Germline CDR1 reads ENHRY; CDR2 reads SYGVKD. CDR3 in DNA: TGTGCCATCAGTGAAGGCACAGGGGGTTCACCCCTCCACTTT. Its protein is CAISEGTGGSPLHF.

The V and J genes are TRBV12-3 or TRBV12-4 and TRBJ2-1; D may be TRBD2 (5 bases). Trimming took 10 bases from V and 5 from J, leaving 15 bases between them. This CDR3 has 13 residues. CDR3 protein: CATLRGLDNEQFF. The CDR3 DNA is TGTGCCACCCTCCGAGGGCTGGACAATGAGCAGTTCTTC.